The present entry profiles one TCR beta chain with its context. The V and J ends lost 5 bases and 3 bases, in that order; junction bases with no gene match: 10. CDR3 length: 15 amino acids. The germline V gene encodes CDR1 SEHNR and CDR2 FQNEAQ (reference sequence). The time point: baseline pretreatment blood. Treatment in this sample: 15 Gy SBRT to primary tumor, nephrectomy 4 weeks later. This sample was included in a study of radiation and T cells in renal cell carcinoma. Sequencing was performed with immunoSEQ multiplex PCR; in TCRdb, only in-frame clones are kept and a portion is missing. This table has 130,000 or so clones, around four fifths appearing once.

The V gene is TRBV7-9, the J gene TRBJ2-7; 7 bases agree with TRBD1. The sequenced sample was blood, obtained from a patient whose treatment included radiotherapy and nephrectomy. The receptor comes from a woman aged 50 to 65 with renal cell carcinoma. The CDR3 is CASSRMGSGGYEQYF. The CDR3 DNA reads TGTGCCAGCAGCCGGATGGGATCAGGGGGCTACGAGCAGTACTTC.